A selection of T cell receptor beta chains follows, all from one sample in a study of response to subunit inactivated influenza vaccine. TCRdb reanalysed the RT-PCR reads using MiXCR and keeps one entry per CDR3 protein. The sample records hundreds of thousands of distinct CDR3 sequences, less than 20% being singletons. The sequencing here drew on PBMCs from blood, taken around 5 days after vaccination. Receptor source: a man aged 50-60 years who received an inactivated influenza vaccine. Each CDR3 is given with its conserved first and last residue. The D gene is left open where the match is weak. The size entry is marked missing in some rows and otherwise reads once, few, many or a size class.

abundance,d_gene,v_gene,j_gene,len,CDR3aa,CDR3nt
.,.,TRBV10-2,TRBJ2-3,15,CASSEYGAYTDTQYF,TGCGCCAGCAGTGAGTACGGGGCATACACAGATACGCAGTATTTT
few,.,TRBV29-1,TRBJ2-7,14,CSVTRGLLLGEQYF,TGCAGCGTTACCAGGGGACTTCTCCTGGGGGAGCAGTACTTC
few,.,TRBV20-1,TRBJ2-7,14,CSARQAALSYEQYF,TGCAGTGCTCGGCAAGCGGCCCTCTCCTACGAGCAGTACTTC
many,.,TRBV18,TRBJ2-3,12,CASAIYDSTQYF,TGTGCCAGCGCAATATACGACAGTACGCAGTATTTT
.,TRBD1,TRBV5-1,TRBJ2-2,15,CASSFQGAKTGELFF,TGCGCCAGCAGCTTCCAGGGGGCCAAGACCGGGGAGCTGTTTTTT
few,TRBD2,TRBV5-1,TRBJ2-1,16,CASSSGTSGAPNEQFF,TGCGCCAGCAGCTCGGGGACTAGCGGGGCCCCCAATGAGCAGTTCTTC
.,.,TRBV6-5,TRBJ2-2,14,CASSYSAVTGELFF,TGTGCCAGCAGTTACTCAGCAGTCACCGGGGAGCTGTTTTTT
.,.,TRBV29-1,TRBJ2-2,13,CSVRRGNTGELFF,TGCAGCGTTCGTCGCGGGAACACCGGGGAGCTGTTTTTT
many,.,TRBV5-1,TRBJ2-3,13,CASSHNSADTQYF,TGCGCCAGCAGCCACAACAGCGCAGATACGCAGTATTTT
few,.,TRBV20-1,TRBJ2-1,13,CSARVGSNNEQFF,TGCAGTGCTAGAGTGGGCAGCAACAATGAGCAGTTCTTC
few,TRBD2,TRBV4-1,TRBJ2-6,19,CASSPERGALSSGANVLTF,TGCGCCAGCAGCCCAGAGCGGGGCGCTCTCAGCTCTGGGGCCAACGTCCTGACTTTC
many,TRBD1,TRBV6-1,TRBJ1-2,17,CASSPLIGQGAGYGYTF,TGTGCCAGCAGCCCTCTGATAGGGCAGGGGGCCGGTTATGGCTACACCTTC
.,TRBD1,TRBV30,TRBJ1-5,13,CAWGQGAYQPQHF,TGTGCCTGGGGACAGGGGGCTTACCAGCCCCAGCATTTT
many,TRBD1,TRBV20-1,TRBJ1-5,14,CSAIEQGADQPQHF,TGCAGTGCTATTGAACAGGGGGCCGATCAGCCCCAGCATTTT
.,.,TRBV5-6,TRBJ2-1,16,CASSLGGGPGEREQFF,TGTGCCAGCAGCTTGGGGGGTGGGCCCGGCGAAAGGGAGCAGTTCTTC
many,.,TRBV7-2,TRBJ2-1,14,CASSLTRDTVEQFF,TGTGCCAGCAGCTTAACCCGTGACACGGTGGAGCAGTTCTTC
few,TRBD1,TRBV11-2,TRBJ2-2,14,CASSPGTGFGELFF,TGTGCCAGCAGCCCAGGGACAGGATTCGGGGAGCTGTTTTTT
once,.,TRBV6-1,TRBJ2-2,15,CASSEGRGNTGELFF,TGTGCCAGCAGTGAGGGCAGGGGAAACACCGGGGAGCTGTTTTTT
few,.,TRBV9,TRBJ1-6,16,CASSETGTPSDSPLHF,TGTGCCAGCAGCGAAACCGGGACACCGAGTGATTCACCCCTCCACTTT
.,TRBD1,TRBV5-1,TRBJ1-5,13,CASRGDRNQPQHF,TGCGCCAGCAGGGGGGACAGGAATCAGCCCCAGCATTTT
.,.,TRBV3-1,TRBJ2-2,14,CASRHTTGDGELFF,TGTGCCAGCAGGCACACTACAGGTGACGGGGAGCTGTTTTTT
.,.,TRBV4-3,TRBJ2-7,14,CASSPRGNFLEQYF,TGCGCCAGCAGCCCCCGGGGAAATTTTCTCGAGCAGTACTTC
few,TRBD1,TRBV7-6,TRBJ2-7,15,CASTLTNRGPYEQYF,TGTGCCAGCACATTGACGAACAGGGGTCCCTACGAGCAGTACTTC
.,.,TRBV10-2,TRBJ2-5,16,CASSDPLARSQETQYF,TGCGCCAGCAGTGATCCGCTAGCACGAAGTCAAGAGACCCAGTACTTC
.,TRBD2,TRBV9,TRBJ2-1,17,CASSVGLAGAFYNEQFF,TGTGCCAGCAGCGTAGGGCTAGCGGGGGCCTTCTACAATGAGCAGTTCTTC
.,TRBD1,TRBV5-1,TRBJ2-1,15,CASSLAGQGSNEQFF,TGCGCCAGCAGCTTGGCCGGACAGGGGTCAAATGAGCAGTTCTTC
many,.,TRBV7-2,TRBJ1-6,15,CASSLTHRDGSPLHF,TGTGCCAGCAGCCTAACGCACAGGGATGGTTCACCCCTCCACTTT
.,.,TRBV24-1,TRBJ2-5,14,CATGGDEFQETQYF,TGTGCCACCGGGGGAGACGAATTCCAAGAGACCCAGTACTTC
.,TRBD2,TRBV12-3/TRBV12-4,TRBJ2-3,15,CASSAPGLGIDTQYF,TGTGCCAGCAGTGCGCCGGGACTAGGTATAGATACGCAGTATTTT
.,TRBD1,TRBV11-2,TRBJ2-2,15,CASSLSTGVTGELFF,TGTGCCAGCAGCTTGAGTACAGGGGTCACCGGGGAGCTGTTTTTT
once,TRBD2,TRBV20-1,TRBJ2-7,12,CSAERERYEQYF,TGCAGTGCTGAGCGGGAGAGGTACGAGCAGTACTTC
.,.,TRBV5-1,TRBJ2-3,14,CASSLGEGFDTQYF,TGCGCCAGCAGCTTGGGCGAGGGGTTCGATACGCAGTATTTT
.,.,TRBV12-3/TRBV12-4,TRBJ2-5,13,CASSFGSEETQYF,TGTGCCAGCAGTTTTGGCAGCGAAGAGACCCAGTACTTC
few,.,TRBV10-3,TRBJ1-5,15,CAIDRDGYSNQPQHF,TGTGCCATAGACCGGGACGGATATAGCAATCAGCCCCAGCATTTT
.,.,TRBV4-1,TRBJ1-2,15,CASSQDIGDGNGYTF,TGCGCCAGCAGCCAAGATATTGGAGACGGGAATGGCTACACCTTC
.,TRBD1,TRBV7-2,TRBJ2-7,15,CASSLYRTGSGEQYF,TGTGCCAGCAGCTTATACAGGACAGGGTCCGGAGAGCAGTACTTC
many,.,TRBV28,TRBJ2-1,15,CASSPGTWWGGEQFF,TGTGCCAGCAGTCCCGGGACTTGGTGGGGTGGTGAGCAGTTCTTC
few,.,TRBV20-1,TRBJ1-5,14,CSARPGAGNQPQHF,TGCAGTGCTAGGCCAGGGGCGGGGAATCAGCCCCAGCATTTT
few,.,TRBV29-1,TRBJ1-1,11,CSGWEAAEAFF,TGCAGCGGCTGGGAGGCCGCTGAAGCTTTCTTT
few,.,TRBV29-1,TRBJ1-2,13,CSVDGEVSTGYTF,TGCAGCGTTGATGGGGAAGTCTCAACTGGCTACACCTTC
few,.,TRBV10-3,TRBJ2-2,14,CAIRGGGTTGELFF,TGTGCCATCAGGGGCGGCGGTACGACCGGGGAGCTGTTTTTT
few,.,TRBV7-2,TRBJ2-4,15,CASSFDPIAKNIQYF,TGTGCCAGCAGCTTCGACCCGATAGCCAAAAACATTCAGTACTTC
few,TRBD1,TRBV5-5,TRBJ2-3,15,CASKPSTGAGDTQYF,TGTGCCAGCAAACCTTCGACAGGGGCAGGGGATACGCAGTATTTT
many,TRBD1,TRBV6-1,TRBJ2-7,13,CASNNRGHSEQYF,TGTGCCAGCAATAACAGGGGGCATTCCGAGCAGTACTTC
.,.,TRBV5-6,TRBJ2-5,13,CASSLVQHETQYF,TGTGCCAGCAGCTTGGTTCAGCATGAGACCCAGTACTTC
many,.,TRBV15,TRBJ2-7,13,CATSRDNSYEQYF,TGTGCCACCAGCAGAGATAACTCCTACGAGCAGTACTTC
.,.,TRBV21-1,TRBJ2-7,18,CASSKGGLAGGPCYEQYF,TGTGCCAGCAGCAAAGGGGGACTAGCGGGGGGCCCTTGCTACGAGCAGTACTTC
.,.,TRBV5-1,TRBJ2-5,14,CASSLARQSETQYF,TGCGCCAGCAGCTTGGCCCGACAGAGTGAGACCCAGTACTTC
few,TRBD2,TRBV27,TRBJ2-1,15,CASSPSGSSFGEQFF,TGTGCCAGCAGCCCTAGCGGGAGCAGTTTCGGTGAGCAGTTCTTC
.,.,TRBV4-3,TRBJ2-7,16,CASSQDLAGNIYEQYF,TGCGCCAGCAGCCAAGATTTGGCAGGTAATATCTACGAGCAGTACTTC
few,TRBD2,TRBV20-1,TRBJ2-5,15,CSALTYGGTQETQYF,TGCAGTGCTCTTACTTACGGGGGGACGCAAGAGACCCAGTACTTC
.,.,TRBV29-1,TRBJ1-2,11,CSVKEGYGYTF,TGCAGCGTTAAAGAGGGCTATGGCTACACCTTC
few,.,TRBV20-1,TRBJ1-5,15,CSARDLEYSNQPQHF,TGCAGTGCTAGAGATCTCGAGTATAGCAATCAGCCCCAGCATTTT
few,.,TRBV12-3/TRBV12-4,TRBJ2-2,15,CASSLRAWGTGELFF,TGTGCCAGCAGTTTAAGGGCTTGGGGAACCGGGGAGCTGTTTTTT
few,TRBD2,TRBV20-1,TRBJ2-1,15,CSARDGLAVGNEQFF,TGCAGTGCTAGGGACGGACTAGCGGTTGGCAATGAGCAGTTCTTC
.,.,TRBV20-1,TRBJ2-7,14,CSARDHGTRYEQYF,TGCAGTGCTAGAGATCATGGGACAAGGTACGAGCAGTACTTC
many,.,TRBV5-1,TRBJ1-6,14,CASSLRQNNSPLHF,TGCGCCAGCAGCTTGCGGCAGAATAATTCACCCCTCCACTTT
many,.,TRBV5-1,TRBJ1-2,13,CASSSGTNYGYTF,TGCGCCAGCAGCTCCGGGACAAACTATGGCTACACCTTC
.,.,TRBV20-1,TRBJ2-7,13,CSAGGRTRHEQYF,TGCAGTGCTGGGGGGCGGACACGCCACGAGCAGTACTTC